These 19 T cell receptor beta chains came from one sample sequenced in a study of blood T cells in healthy people across ages. A second PCR of roughly 6 to 12 cycles used a sample-barcoded 5' primer and a J-beta primer mix. TCRdb passed the 5' RACE reads through MiXCR, listing each CDR3 protein once. This table holds about 1,500,000 distinct CDR3 sequences, approximately 40% found once. Sequenced sample: blood. Receptors originate from a woman in her late teens or twenties in good health.

This chain links TRBV4-2 with TRBJ2-1, with D perhaps matching TRBD2 (6 bases). V dropped 3 bases and J dropped 2 bases, with 17 bases sitting between them. CDR1 and CDR2 (germline): LGHNA, YNFKEQ. The CDR3 covers 17 residues. CDR3: CASSQGSGTGAYNEQFF. The CDR3 bases are TGTGCCAGCAGCCAGGGATCCGGGACTGGAGCCTACAATGAGCAGTTCTTC.

The chain couples TRBV21-1 to TRBJ2-5; the table calls TRBD1, which could not be checked here. TRBV21-1 is shown as a pseudogene. The length of the CDR3 is 14 residues. CDR3 amino acids: CASSKTGNYNEQYF. The CDR3 DNA reads as TGTGCCAGCAGCAAGACAGGTAACTACAATGAGCAGTACTTC.

The chain carries TRBV28 and TRBJ2-2, with 7 bases lining up with TRBD2. Germline V gene sequence: CDR1 MDHEN, CDR2 SYDVKM. V gave up 2 bases and J gave up 0 bases; unmatched junction bases: 3. This CDR3 is 16 amino acids long. CDR3 loop: CASSLRLASNTGELFF. CDR3 nucleotides: TGTGCCAGCAGTTTACGACTAGCCTCGAACACCGGGGAGCTGTTTTTT.

In its sample, this clonotype was seen a few times. The V call is TRBV20-1, the J call TRBJ2-7; tentatively, D is TRBD2 (6 bases). Trimming took 0 bases from V and 0 from J, leaving 12 bases between them. CDR1 is DFQATT and CDR2 is SNEGSKA in the germline V gene (reference sequence). The CDR3 is made up of 15 amino acids. The CDR3 DNA follows: TGCAGTGCTAGAGATTTGGGCGGGAACTCCTACGAGCAGTACTTC. Amino acids: CSARDLGGNSYEQYF.

The chain has TRBV4-1 and TRBJ2-7, with 7 nucleotides matching TRBD1. The J call is doubtful: the DNA matches TRBJ2-5 better. This CDR3 region has 15 residues. The V gene's germline CDR1 is MGHRA and CDR2 YSYEKL. The CDR3 reads CASSQGLLGGETQYF. In nucleotides, the CDR3 is TGCGCCAGCAGCCAAGGCCTCCTAGGGGGCGAGACCCAGTACTTC.

The CDR3 DNA reads as TGTGCCAGCAGCACATCCGGTACCAGCTACGAGCAGTACTTC. This translates into CASSTSGTSYEQYF. The rearrangement joins TRBV7-2 to TRBJ2-7, with D uncertain. The CDR3 runs to 14 residues. In germline, CDR1 is SGHTA, CDR2 FQGNSA. V lost 5 bases, J lost 3 bases, and 14 bases lay in between.

This clonotype was seen more than once but under ten times. J is TRBJ2-1 and V is TRBV2; 8 positions match TRBD2. The ends lost 6 bases at V and 5 bases at J; junction bases unmatched: 9. Germline loops: CDR1 SNHLY, CDR2 FYNNEI. The CDR3 consists of 15 residues. The CDR3 protein is CASRRGSGNDNEQFF. The CDR3 nucleotides are TGTGCCAGCAGACGGGGTAGCGGGAACGACAATGAGCAGTTCTTC.

The rearrangement uses TRBV27 and TRBJ2-5, with D perhaps matching TRBD1 (5 bases). Judging by the DNA end, TRBJ2-7 fits better; the J call may be wrong. Looked up from germline, CDR1 is MNHEY and CDR2 is SMNVEV (reference sequence). The CDR3 is 16 amino acids. The CDR3 DNA follows: TGTGCCAGCAGATCGAGCAGTGGCAGGGCTATCTACGAGCAGTACTTC. This translates into CASRSSSGRAIYEQYF.

The CDR3 bases are TGTGCCAGCAGTGAACAGCGGGGGCAGGGTATCTCCTACAATGAGCAGTACTTC. As protein: CASSEQRGQGISYNEQYF. The rearrangement uses TRBV2 and TRBJ2-1, with TRBD2 identical over 8 bases. The DNA matches TRBJ2-7 better at its end, which makes the J call doubtful. This CDR3 region has 18 residues. Germline CDR1 and CDR2: SNHLY and FYNNEI.

The sample holds a few counts of this clonotype. V gene TRBV29-1 combines with J gene TRBJ2-5; D not resolved. Per germline, CDR1 SQVTM and CDR2 ANQGSEA. V lost 5 bases and J lost 4, with 14 bases in between. CDR3 length equals 13 residues. The CDR3 DNA sequence: TGCAGCGTTCTCGGCCGTTTATCAGAGACCCAGTACTTC. As protein: CSVLGRLSETQYF.

In this sample, this clonotype turned up a few times. V gene TRBV12-3 or TRBV12-4 combines with J gene TRBJ2-5; no firm D call. The CDR3 is 11 amino acids. Trimming removed 4 bases at V and 11 bases at J, with 11 bases between. The CDR3 nucleotides read TGTGCCAGCAGTTCCGAAGTAGGGCAGTACTTC. This encodes CASSSEVGQYF.

This clonotype was found many times. The rearrangement uses TRBV27 and TRBJ1-5, with D perhaps matching TRBD1 (6 bases). The CDR3 spans 13 residues. Between the trimmed V and J ends, which lost 10 bases and 5 bases, there was a span of 15 bases. Germline V gene data show CDR1 as MNHEY and CDR2 as SMNVEV (reference sequence). The CDR3 loop is CATKKQGDQPQHF. In DNA form, the CDR3 reads TGTGCCACCAAAAAACAGGGAGATCAGCCCCAGCATTTT.

The rearrangement links TRBV29-1 to TRBJ2-2, with D possibly being TRBD1 or TRBD2 (6 bases each). V was shortened by 2 bases and J by 1 base, with 20 bases between the two germline ends. This CDR3 contains 18 residues. CDR1 and CDR2 from the germline V gene are SQVTM and ANQGSEA. This CDR3 reads CSVEPIGLRGENTGELFF. The CDR3, as DNA: TGCAGCGTTGAACCGATAGGGTTGAGGGGGGAGAACACCGGGGAGCTGTTTTTT.

This clonotype was observed a few times. The V and J genes are TRBV4-2 and TRBJ2-5; 11 bases are shared with TRBD2. The germline gives CDR1 LGHNA, CDR2 YNFKEQ. The V segment lost 2 bases and the J segment 2 bases; nucleotides outside the gene matches: 7. The CDR3 consists of 17 residues. The CDR3 DNA reads as TGTGCCAGCAGCCAATCCCTAACTAGCGGGGGACAAGAGACCCAGTACTTC. Protein product: CASSQSLTSGGQETQYF.

This clonotype was counted between two and nine times. This chain uses TRBV21-1 with TRBJ2-5. TRBV21-1 is classified as a pseudogene. This CDR3 comprises 18 residues. In DNA form, the CDR3 reads TGTGCCAGCAGCAAAGTTTGGTCCAGCGTCGACGGGGTGGAGACCCAGTACTTC. Translating it yields CASSKVWSSVDGVETQYF.

This chain connects TRBV10-3 to TRBJ2-7; no clear D. CDR3 size: 14 residues. With 2 bases removed from V and 0 bases from J, the gap between germline ends came to 8 bases. Looked up from germline, CDR1 is ENHRY and CDR2 is SYGVKD. CDR3 coding DNA: TGTGCCATCAGTGAGGAACTCCTCTCCTACGAGCAGTACTTC. It specifies CAISEELLSYEQYF.

The chain has TRBV20-1 and TRBJ1-2; possible D gene TRBD1, 6 bases. This CDR3 has 16 residues. V lost 2 bases, J lost 4 bases, and 20 bases lay in between. Germline CDR1 DFQATT, CDR2 SNEGSKA (reference sequence). CDR3 residues: CSARPPGQNFLYGYTF. The DNA for the CDR3 is TGCAGTGCTAGACCACCCGGACAGAATTTCCTCTATGGCTACACCTTC.

This clonotype was counted a few times. The genes are TRBV7-2 and TRBJ2-1, with D perhaps TRBD1 (8 bases). The CDR3 spans 17 residues. Trimming pared 5 bases from V and 9 bases from J, leaving 26 bases between. Per the germline V gene, CDR1 is SGHTA and CDR2 is FQGNSA. Here the CDR3 reads CASSIPDRGAGVREQFF. CDR3 coding DNA: TGTGCCAGCAGCATACCCGACAGGGGTGCGGGGGTTCGTGAGCAGTTCTTC.

J is TRBJ1-2 and V is TRBV10-3; 8 positions match TRBD1. CDR3 length: 14 amino acids. J lost 2 bases, V lost 4 bases, and 3 bases had no gene match. Per germline, CDR1 ENHRY and CDR2 SYGVKD. CDR3 DNA sequence: TGTGCCATCAGTGGACAGGGGATGAACTATGGCTACACCTTC. It yields the protein CAISGQGMNYGYTF.